The present entry profiles one T cell receptor beta chain with its context. Germline values: CDR1 SGHAT, CDR2 FQNNGV. With 1 base removed from V and 3 bases from J, the gap between germline ends came to 7 bases. The CDR3 extends over 14 amino acids. This entry belongs to a study of control samples from healthy donors and cancer patients. Assay: immunoSEQ multiplex PCR; the TCRdb copy retains only in-frame clones and omits some. The table includes 110,000 or so clones, roughly 89% detected once. The genes are TRBV11-2 and TRBJ2-1, with D uncertain. What was sequenced was blood. This receptor was taken from a man aged 25 to 40 in good health. Written as DNA, the CDR3 is TGTGCCAGCAGCTTAGTGGTGATCTACAATGAGCAGTTCTTC. Residues: CASSLVVIYNEQFF. Full variable domain (missing parts from reference TRBV11-2 and TRBJ2-1): EAGVAQSPRYKIIEKRQSVAFWCNPISGHATLYWYQQILGQGPKLLIQFQNNGVVDDSQLPKDRFSAERLKGVDSTLKIQPAKLEDSAVYLCASSLVVIYNEQFFGPGTRLTVL.